The 21 T cell receptor beta chains given below trace back to one sample, sequenced in a study of monozygotic twins with inflammatory bowel disease. TCRdb re-analyzed the 5' RACE reads; it lists each CDR3 protein once, without DNA. The table for this sample gives about 350,000 distinct CDR3 sequences. Material for sequencing was blood. These receptors came from a human donor with ulcerative colitis or Crohn's disease, or a healthy co-twin of an affected twin (not recorded which).

V is TRBV6-6 and J is TRBJ1-2; TCRdb's D call, TRBD1, is unchecked because there is no DNA. Germline CDR1 and CDR2: MNHNY and SVGAGI (reference sequence). The CDR3 has 13 amino acids. The CDR3 region is CASSYGGGAGYTF.

The chain recombines TRBV5-1 with TRBJ2-7; TCRdb's D gene call, TRBD2, goes unchecked for lack of DNA. Germline V lookup: CDR1 SGHRS, CDR2 YFSETQ. The CDR3 covers 15 residues. The CDR3 protein is CASSLEGSGGYEQYF.

The J gene is TRBJ2-3, the V gene TRBV29-1. Germline V gene lookup returns CDR1 SQVTM and CDR2 ANQGSEA. This CDR3 has 13 residues. This chain's CDR3 is CSVAGRLTDTQYF.

The chain uses TRBV5-1 and TRBJ1-1. Per the germline V gene, CDR1 is SGHRS and CDR2 is YFSETQ. The CDR3 is made up of 14 amino acids. The CDR3 loop is CASSYRSFSGEAFF.

This chain joins TRBV5-1 and TRBJ2-1; TCRdb names TRBD1, which stays unverified in the absence of DNA. The CDR3 covers 15 residues. Germline V gene data show CDR1 as SGHRS and CDR2 as YFSETQ. CDR3 in amino acids: CASSLDRGGEDEQFF.

This chain connects TRBV28 to TRBJ2-4; no DNA is available, so the TRBD2 call from TCRdb remains unchecked. The V gene's germline CDR1 is MDHEN and CDR2 SYDVKM. The CDR3 covers 12 residues. CDR3 loop: CASRTLSGSPYF.

The chain links TRBV20-1 to TRBJ2-7; TCRdb indicates TRBD1, and absent DNA this call remains unverified. CDR3 length: 15 amino acids. CDR1 is DFQATT and CDR2 is SNEGSKA in the germline V gene (reference sequence). The CDR3 protein is CSARGGQDQLYEQYF.

The chain joins TRBV5-4 to TRBJ2-3; the D call of TRBD2 rests on TCRdb alone, since no DNA is present to check it. Germline CDR1 is SGHNT and CDR2 is YYREEE (reference sequence). This CDR3 spans 13 amino acids. The CDR3: CASTLGGADTQYF.

The genes are TRBV11-1 and TRBJ2-3; lacking DNA, the TRBD1 call made by TCRdb goes unchecked. In germline, CDR1 is SGHAT, CDR2 FQDESV (reference sequence). This CDR3 is 18 amino acids long. This CDR3 reads CASSPVPGQGPGVDTQYF.

The chain recombines TRBV30 with TRBJ1-2; the TCRdb D gene call, TRBD1, has no DNA to confirm it. This CDR3 has 14 residues. The germline V gene has CDR1 GTSNPN and CDR2 SVGIG (reference sequence). The CDR3 sequence: CAWRRTGGGYGYTF.

The V and J genes are TRBV6-1 and TRBJ1-5; without DNA, the TCRdb call of TRBD1 cannot be checked. From germline, CDR1 is MNHNS and CDR2 SASEGT. This CDR3 has 15 amino acids. CDR3 amino acids: CASRITGGSNQPQHF.

The CDR3 sequence is CASSLSRGRGGGELFF. V usage is TRBV7-6 and J usage is TRBJ2-2; the TCRdb call, TRBD1, lacks DNA for checking. Germline V gives CDR1 SGHVS, CDR2 FNYEAQ. The CDR3 length is 16 residues.

The J gene is TRBJ2-1, the V gene TRBV20-1; TCRdb outputs TRBD1, but without DNA this stays unchecked. The CDR3 runs to 18 residues. Germline V gene data show CDR1 as DFQATT and CDR2 as SNEGSKA (reference sequence). This CDR3 is CSARDHRERRSSYNEQFF.

The V call is TRBV2, the J call TRBJ2-2; checking the TCRdb D call of TRBD1 is not possible without DNA. The CDR3 sequence is 14 residues long. Germline V lookup: CDR1 SNHLY, CDR2 FYNNEI. The CDR3 is CASSEGTPTGELFF. Complete variable domain (other parts from reference TRBV2 and TRBJ2-2): EPEVTQTPSHQVTQMGQEVILRCVPISNHLYFYWYRQILGQKVEFLVSFYNNEISEKSEIFDDQFSVERPDGSNFTLKIRSTKLEDSAMYFCASSEGTPTGELFFGEGSRLTVL.

The chain combines TRBV5-1 with TRBJ1-3; with no DNA, the TCRdb D assignment of TRBD1 cannot be verified. The CDR3 runs 16 residues. Germline-derived CDR1 and CDR2 are SGHRS and YFSETQ. CDR3 region: CASSLGTGDSGNTIYF.

This chain connects TRBV2 to TRBJ2-2; TCRdb returns TRBD1, unconfirmable since there is no DNA. The CDR3 sequence is 13 residues long. Germline V CDR1 and CDR2: SNHLY, FYNNEI. The CDR3 loop is CASTRVQPGELFF.

The V gene is TRBV7-8, the J gene TRBJ2-2. This CDR3 spans 13 amino acids. Germline V CDR1 and CDR2: SGHVS, FQNEAQ. CDR3 residues: CASSFAETGELFF. Using reference TRBV7-8 and TRBJ2-2 for the parts outside the CDR3, the full variable domain is GAGVSQSPRYKVAKRGQDVALRCDPISGHVSLFWYQQALGQGPEFLTYFQNEAQLDKSGLPSDRFFAERPEGSVSTLKIQRTQQEDSAVYLCASSFAETGELFFGEGSRLTVL.

The chain uses TRBV12-3 or TRBV12-4 and TRBJ1-6. This CDR3 is built from 15 residues. CDR3 protein: CASSSLSSYNSPLHF.

The chain carries TRBV27 and TRBJ2-3. This CDR3 has 14 residues. Germline V gene sequence: CDR1 MNHEY, CDR2 SMNVEV (reference sequence). This chain's CDR3 is CASSLFGPTDTQYF.

This chain uses TRBV6-6 with TRBJ2-3; TCRdb selects TRBD2, and the lack of DNA leaves this call unchecked. This CDR3 has 12 residues. CDR1 is MNHNY, CDR2 SVGAGI, per germline (reference sequence). CDR3: CASKAGQDTQYF.

The rearrangement uses TRBV20-1 and TRBJ2-7; the D gene TCRdb calls, TRBD2, cannot be checked with no DNA. The germline gives CDR1 DFQATT, CDR2 SNEGSKA (reference sequence). This CDR3 comprises 15 residues. The CDR3 sequence: CSGSPGGTGSYEQYF.